This T cell receptor beta chain was sequenced during a study of shared clonotypes between healthy human individuals. Per the germline V gene, CDR1 is SGHRS and CDR2 is YFSETQ. The CDR3 sequence is 14 residues long. V dropped 0 bases and J dropped 2 bases, with 8 bases sitting between them. The assay was immunoSEQ multiplex PCR, and TCRdb's table has in-frame clones only and misses some. The data show over 2 million clones, about 95% seen once. It was CD45RO-negative cells, positively selected for CCR7, that made up naive CD8 cells, with terminally differentiated effector memory CD45RA+ cells excluded.

This chain uses TRBV5-1 with TRBJ1-1; D not certain. The source is a man between 18 and 29 years old in good health. Source material: naive CD8+ T cells sorted from blood. DNA of the CDR3: TGCGCCAGCAGCTTGGCATGGACCAACACTGAAGCTTTCTTT. Its translation is CASSLAWTNTEAFF.